The 5 T cell receptor beta chains reported below all come from one sample, sequenced in a study of CD8 T cells in ankylosing spondylitis. Their antigen targets remain unknown. TCRdb used MiXCR to reprocess the 5' RACE reads, holding one entry per CDR3 protein. In the table there are 350,000 to 450,000 distinct CDR3 sequences, roughly 27% of which are singletons. Study-level results: Ankylosing spondylitis blood appeared to be characterized by a TCR beta motif of 8 or 9 highly homologous variants.

Sequenced material: blood, either unsorted or a sorted T cell fraction (not recorded which). These receptors were taken from a male donor with ankylosing spondylitis.

The table lists this clonotype with a few counts. This chain links TRBV20-1 with TRBJ1-1; the D gene is possibly TRBD1 (5 bases). This CDR3 comprises 14 residues. V gave up 5 bases and J gave up 1 base, with 14 bases separating them. The germline V gene encodes CDR1 DFQATT and CDR2 SNEGSKA (reference sequence). CDR3 DNA: TGCAGTGCTCCCCCGACAGTCGAGAACACTGAAGCTTTCTTT. Its protein is CSAPPTVENTEAFF.

The V call is TRBV5-6, the J call TRBJ2-1; TRBD2 agrees at 10 bases. Unmatched junction bases numbered 8, after V lost 4 bases and J lost 4 bases. This CDR3 spans 16 amino acids. Germline CDR1 is SGHDT and CDR2 is YYEEEE. The CDR3 DNA is TGTGCCAGCAGCCTTCCTAGCGGGGGAGGTTACAATGAGCAGTTCTTC. It specifies CASSLPSGGGYNEQFF.

The chain combines TRBV7-2 with TRBJ2-7; 7 positions match TRBD2. The CDR3 sequence is 15 residues long. Germline V CDR1 and CDR2: SGHTA, FQGNSA. Trimming at V came to 5 bases and at J to 3 bases, leaving 10 bases not matched to a gene. This CDR3 is CASSPFLAADYEQYF. The CDR3 nucleotides are TGTGCCAGCAGCCCTTTCCTAGCGGCGGACTACGAGCAGTACTTC.

This chain connects TRBV6-6 to TRBJ1-5, with TRBD1 matching 7 bases. Germline trimming cut 7 bases from V and 4 bases from J; bases unmatched to any gene: 4. There are 13 residues in the CDR3. CDR1 and CDR2 from the germline V gene are MNHNY and SVGAGI (reference sequence). CDR3 in DNA: TGTGCCAGCACTGCACAGGGGAATCAGCCCCAGCATTTT. This sequence encodes CASTAQGNQPQHF.

The V gene is TRBV11-2, the J gene TRBJ2-1; no firm D call. Per the germline V gene, CDR1 is SGHAT and CDR2 is FQNNGV. The CDR3 extends over 15 amino acids. Trimming removed 4 bases at V and 8 bases at J, with 18 bases between. The chain's CDR3 is CASSSQIGLWYEQFF. The CDR3 region has the DNA TGTGCCAGCAGCTCTCAAATCGGGCTATGGTATGAGCAGTTCTTC.